This T cell receptor (beta chain) emerged from a study of blood T cell repertoires in COVID-19. Across the study: The United States, Italy and Spain provided the acute and convalescent COVID-19 samples.

Original processing notes: The authors estimated nucleated cell counts from reference gene primer amplification. Only in-frame clones appear in the TCRdb table, and some are missing; sequencing was by immunoSEQ multiplex PCR. The DNA gave D and trimming, while V, J and clone size come from that table. In the table there are 75,000 to 100,000 clones, around 80% of which are singletons. With 8 bases clipped from V and 0 bases from J, the junction kept 9 bases outside the gene matches. This CDR3 spans 15 amino acids. Germline V gene data show CDR1 as MDHEN and CDR2 as SYDVKM. Material: peripheral blood. The chain combines TRBV28 with TRBJ1-1, with 7 bases identical to TRBD1. The receptor was isolated from a middle-aged man with active or convalescent COVID-19. The DNA of the CDR3 is TGTGCCAGCGCGCCGCATACAGGGGTGAACACTGAAGCTTTCTTT. It is translated as CASAPHTGVNTEAFF.